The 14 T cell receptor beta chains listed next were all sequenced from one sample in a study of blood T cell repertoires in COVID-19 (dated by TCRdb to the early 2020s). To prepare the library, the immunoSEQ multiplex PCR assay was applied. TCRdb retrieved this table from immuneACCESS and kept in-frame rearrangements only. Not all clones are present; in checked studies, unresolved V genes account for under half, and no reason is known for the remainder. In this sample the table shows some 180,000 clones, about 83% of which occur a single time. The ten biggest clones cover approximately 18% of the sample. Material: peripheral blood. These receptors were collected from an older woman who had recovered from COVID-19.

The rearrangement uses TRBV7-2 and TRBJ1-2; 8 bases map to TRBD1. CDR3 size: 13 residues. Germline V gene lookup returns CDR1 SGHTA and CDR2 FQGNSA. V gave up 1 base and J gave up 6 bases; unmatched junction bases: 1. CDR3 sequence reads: CASSLDRGDGYTF. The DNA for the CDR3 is TGTGCCAGCAGCTTAGACAGGGGGGATGGCTACACCTTC. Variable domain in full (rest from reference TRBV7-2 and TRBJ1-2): GAGVSQSPSNKVTEKGKDVELRCDPISGHTALYWYRQSLGQGLEFLIYFQGNSAPDKSGLPSDRFSAERTGGSVSTLTIQRTQQEDSAVYLCASSLDRGDGYTFGSGTRLTVV.

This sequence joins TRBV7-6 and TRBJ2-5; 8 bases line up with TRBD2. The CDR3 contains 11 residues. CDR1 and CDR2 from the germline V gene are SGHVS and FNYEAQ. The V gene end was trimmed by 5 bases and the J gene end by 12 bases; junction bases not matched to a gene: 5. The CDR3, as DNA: TGTGCCAGCAGCCCCGTAGCGGGGAAGTACTTC. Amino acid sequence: CASSPVAGKYF.

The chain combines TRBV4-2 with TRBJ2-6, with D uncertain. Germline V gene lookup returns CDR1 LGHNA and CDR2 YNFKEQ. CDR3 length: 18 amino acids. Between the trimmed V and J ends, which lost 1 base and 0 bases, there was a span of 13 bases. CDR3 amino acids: CASSQVASWSSGANVLTF. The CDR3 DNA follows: TGTGCCAGCAGCCAAGTCGCGAGCTGGAGCTCTGGGGCCAACGTCCTGACTTTC.

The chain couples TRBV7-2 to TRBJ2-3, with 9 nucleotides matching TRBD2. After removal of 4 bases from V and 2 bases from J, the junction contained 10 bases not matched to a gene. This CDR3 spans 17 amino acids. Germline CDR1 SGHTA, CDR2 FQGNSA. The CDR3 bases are TGTGCCAGCAGCTCCCCTAGCGGGGCCGGCCCCACAGATACGCAGTATTTT. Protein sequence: CASSSPSGAGPTDTQYF.

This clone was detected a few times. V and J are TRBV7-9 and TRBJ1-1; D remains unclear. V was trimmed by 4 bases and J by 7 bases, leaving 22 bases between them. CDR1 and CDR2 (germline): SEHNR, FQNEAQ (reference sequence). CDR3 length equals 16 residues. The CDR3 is CASSSSTTTGSYEAFF. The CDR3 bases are TGTGCCAGCAGCTCCTCAACGACAACCGGATCCTATGAAGCTTTCTTT.

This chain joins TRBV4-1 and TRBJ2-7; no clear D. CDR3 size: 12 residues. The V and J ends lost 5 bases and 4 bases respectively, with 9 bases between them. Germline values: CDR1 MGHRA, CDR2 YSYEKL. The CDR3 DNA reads TGCGCCAGCAGCTTCCCCGGGTACGAGCAGTACTTC. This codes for CASSFPGYEQYF.

DNA of the CDR3: TGCAGCGTTCGGGTGCGCTACACAGATACGCAGTATTTT. The encoded protein is CSVRVRYTDTQYF. The V gene is TRBV29-1, the J gene TRBJ2-3; D unresolved. Germline CDR1 and CDR2: SQVTM and ANQGSEA. The CDR3 sequence is 13 residues long. The V end lost 5 bases, the J end lost 2 bases, and 11 bases lay between the germline ends.

CDR3 amino acids: CASTENRDQPQHF. The CDR3 DNA is TGTGCCAGCACCGAAAACAGGGACCAGCCCCAGCATTTT. The chain links TRBV28 to TRBJ1-5; a possible D gene is TRBD1 (6 bases). The germline V and J ends were trimmed by 7 bases and 7 bases, with 14 bases remaining between them. There are 13 residues in the CDR3. Per germline, CDR1 MDHEN and CDR2 SYDVKM.

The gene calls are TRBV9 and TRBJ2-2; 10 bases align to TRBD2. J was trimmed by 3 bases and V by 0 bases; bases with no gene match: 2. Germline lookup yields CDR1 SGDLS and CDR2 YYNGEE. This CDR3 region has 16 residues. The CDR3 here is CASSVELAGYTGELFF. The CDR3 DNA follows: TGTGCCAGCAGCGTAGAACTAGCGGGATACACCGGGGAGCTGTTTTTT.

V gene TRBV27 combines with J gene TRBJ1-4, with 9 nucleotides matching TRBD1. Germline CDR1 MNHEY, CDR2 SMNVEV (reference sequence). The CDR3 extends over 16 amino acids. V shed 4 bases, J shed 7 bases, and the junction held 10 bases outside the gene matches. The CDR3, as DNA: TGTGCCAGCAGTTGGGGACAGGGCCTCTTGGGTGAAAAACTGTTTTTT. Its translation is CASSWGQGLLGEKLFF.

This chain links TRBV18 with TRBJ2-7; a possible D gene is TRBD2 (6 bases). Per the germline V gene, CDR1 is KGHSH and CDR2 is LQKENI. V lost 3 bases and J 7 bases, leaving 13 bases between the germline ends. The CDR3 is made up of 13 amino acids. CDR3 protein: CASSPPGESEQYF. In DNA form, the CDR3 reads TGTGCCAGCTCACCCCCGGGGGAGTCTGAGCAGTACTTC.

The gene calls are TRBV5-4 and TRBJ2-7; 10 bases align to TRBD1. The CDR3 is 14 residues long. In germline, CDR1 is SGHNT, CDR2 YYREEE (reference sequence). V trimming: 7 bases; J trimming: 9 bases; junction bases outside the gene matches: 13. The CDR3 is CASAPGTGAWGQYF. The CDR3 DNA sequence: TGTGCCAGCGCTCCCGGGACAGGGGCTTGGGGGCAGTACTTC.

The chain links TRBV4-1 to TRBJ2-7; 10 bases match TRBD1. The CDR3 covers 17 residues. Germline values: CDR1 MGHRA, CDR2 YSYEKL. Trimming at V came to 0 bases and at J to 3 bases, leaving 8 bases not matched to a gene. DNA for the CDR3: TGCGCCAGCAGCCAAGACGGGGGACAGGGGCTTGACTACGAGCAGTACTTC. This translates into CASSQDGGQGLDYEQYF.

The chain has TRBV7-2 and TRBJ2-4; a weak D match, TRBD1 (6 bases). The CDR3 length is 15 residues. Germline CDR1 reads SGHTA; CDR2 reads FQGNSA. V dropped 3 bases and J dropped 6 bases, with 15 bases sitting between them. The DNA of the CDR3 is TGTGCCAGCAGCTTGGGTGGGGGCCTTGGAAACATTCAGTACTTC. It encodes CASSLGGGLGNIQYF. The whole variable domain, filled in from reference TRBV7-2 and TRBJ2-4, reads GAGVSQSPSNKVTEKGKDVELRCDPISGHTALYWYRQSLGQGLEFLIYFQGNSAPDKSGLPSDRFSAERTGGSVSTLTIQRTQQEDSAVYLCASSLGGGLGNIQYFGAGTRLSVL.